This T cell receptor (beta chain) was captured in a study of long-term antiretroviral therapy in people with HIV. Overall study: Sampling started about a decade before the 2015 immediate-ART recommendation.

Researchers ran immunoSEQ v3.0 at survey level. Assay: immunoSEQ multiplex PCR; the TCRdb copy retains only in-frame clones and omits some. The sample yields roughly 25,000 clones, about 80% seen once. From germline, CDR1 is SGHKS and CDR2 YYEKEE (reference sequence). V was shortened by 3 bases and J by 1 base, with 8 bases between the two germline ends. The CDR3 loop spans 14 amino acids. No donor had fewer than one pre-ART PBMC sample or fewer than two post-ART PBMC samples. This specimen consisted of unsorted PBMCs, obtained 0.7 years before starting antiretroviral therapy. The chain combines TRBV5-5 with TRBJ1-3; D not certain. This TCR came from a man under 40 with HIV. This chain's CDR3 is CASSYGSSGNTIYF. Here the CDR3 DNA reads TGTGCCAGCAGCTACGGGAGTTCTGGAAACACCATATATTTT.